This entry concerns a single TCR beta chain. As yet, its antigen is unknown. The source of the sample is a study of long-term antiretroviral therapy in people with HIV. Study as a whole: First collections came about a decade before the 2015 immediate-ART recommendation.

Study results and limitations: Clonal expansions arising prior to ART prevailed in the repertoire at every time point. Older ART regimens may have been in use when blood was drawn between the mid-2000s and the late 2010s.

The V end lost 5 bases, the J end lost 0 bases, and 11 bases lay between the germline ends. This CDR3 has 15 residues. Germline assignment: CDR1 MDHEN and CDR2 SYDVKM. Runs used v3.0 of the immunoSEQ assay and were done at survey level. Method: immunoSEQ multiplex PCR; TCRdb's copy keeps in-frame clones and lacks some. The sample yields 29,000 or so clones, around 92% seen once. Treatment for all HIV-infected participants took place in the United States. Specimen: unsorted PBMCs, collected 7.4 years after starting antiretroviral therapy. The clonotype comes from a man aged 50 to 59 with HIV. The rearrangement links TRBV28 to TRBJ1-5, with D hard to call. For the CDR3, the DNA is TGTGCCAGCAGTATGCCCAGCCATAGCAATCAGCCCCAGCATTTT. Translating gives CASSMPSHSNQPQHF.